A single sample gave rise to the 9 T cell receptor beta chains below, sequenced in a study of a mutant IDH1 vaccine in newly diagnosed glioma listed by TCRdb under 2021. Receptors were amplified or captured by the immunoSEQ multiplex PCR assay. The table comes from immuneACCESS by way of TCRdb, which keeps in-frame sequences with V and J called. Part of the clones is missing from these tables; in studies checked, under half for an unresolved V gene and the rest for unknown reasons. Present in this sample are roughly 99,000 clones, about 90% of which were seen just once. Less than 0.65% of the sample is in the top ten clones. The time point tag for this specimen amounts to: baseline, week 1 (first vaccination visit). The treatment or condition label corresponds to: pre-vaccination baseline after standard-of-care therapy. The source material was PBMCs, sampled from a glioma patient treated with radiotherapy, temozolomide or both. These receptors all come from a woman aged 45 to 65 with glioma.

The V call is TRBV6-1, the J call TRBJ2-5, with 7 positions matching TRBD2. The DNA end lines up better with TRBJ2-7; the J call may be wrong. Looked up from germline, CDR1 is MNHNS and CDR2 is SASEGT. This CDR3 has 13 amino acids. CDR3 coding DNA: TGTGCCAGCAGTGTTCCTAGCGGCTACGAGCAGTACTTC. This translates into CASSVPSGYEQYF.

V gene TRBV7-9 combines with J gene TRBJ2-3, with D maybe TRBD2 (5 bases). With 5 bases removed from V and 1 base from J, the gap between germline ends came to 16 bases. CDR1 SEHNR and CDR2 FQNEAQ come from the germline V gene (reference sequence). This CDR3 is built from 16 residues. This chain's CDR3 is CASSPPGFYGTDTQYF. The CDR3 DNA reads TGTGCCAGCAGCCCCCCGGGGTTTTACGGCACAGATACGCAGTATTTT.

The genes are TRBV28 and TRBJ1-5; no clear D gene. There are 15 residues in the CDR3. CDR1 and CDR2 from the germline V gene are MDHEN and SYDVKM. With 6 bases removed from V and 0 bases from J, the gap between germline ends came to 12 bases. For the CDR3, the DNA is TGTGCCAGCAGCCTACGTCTGAATAGCAATCAGCCCCAGCATTTT. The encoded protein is CASSLRLNSNQPQHF.

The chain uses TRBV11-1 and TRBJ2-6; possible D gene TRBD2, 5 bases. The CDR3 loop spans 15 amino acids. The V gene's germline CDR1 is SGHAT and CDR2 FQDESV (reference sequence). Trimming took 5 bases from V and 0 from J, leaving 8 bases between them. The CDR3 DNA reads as TGTGCCAGCAGCGTCGGGGTCTCTGGGGCCAACGTCCTGACTTTC. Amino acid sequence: CASSVGVSGANVLTF.

Here the CDR3 reads CATSIQSSGSYEQYF. In nucleotides, the CDR3 is TGTGCCACCAGCATCCAGTCTAGCGGGAGCTACGAGCAGTACTTC. This chain joins TRBV15 and TRBJ2-7; TRBD2 matches at 10 bases. Germline CDR1 reads LNHNV; CDR2 reads YYDKDF (reference sequence). The CDR3 extends over 15 amino acids. Trimming at V came to 4 bases and at J to 3 bases, leaving 6 bases not matched to a gene. Variable domain in full (rest from reference TRBV15 and TRBJ2-7): DAMVIQNPRYQVTQFGKPVTLSCSQTLNHNVMYWYQQKSSQAPKLLFHYYDKDFNNEADTPDNFQSRRPNTSFCFLDIRSPGLGDTAMYLCATSIQSSGSYEQYFGPGTRLTVT.

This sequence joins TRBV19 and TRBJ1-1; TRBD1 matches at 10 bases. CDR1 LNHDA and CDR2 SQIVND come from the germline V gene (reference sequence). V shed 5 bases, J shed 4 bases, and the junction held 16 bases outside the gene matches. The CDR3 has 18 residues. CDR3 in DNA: TGTGCCAGTAGTCCCCTCTCCGGGACAGGGGAGTTCAGCACTGAAGCTTTCTTT. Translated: CASSPLSGTGEFSTEAFF.

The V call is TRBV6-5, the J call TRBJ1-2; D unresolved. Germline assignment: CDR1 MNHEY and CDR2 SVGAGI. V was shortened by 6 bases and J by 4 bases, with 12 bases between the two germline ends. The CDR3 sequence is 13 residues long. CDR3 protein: CASREFSSYGYTF. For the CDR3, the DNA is TGTGCCAGCAGGGAGTTTTCTAGCTATGGCTACACCTTC.

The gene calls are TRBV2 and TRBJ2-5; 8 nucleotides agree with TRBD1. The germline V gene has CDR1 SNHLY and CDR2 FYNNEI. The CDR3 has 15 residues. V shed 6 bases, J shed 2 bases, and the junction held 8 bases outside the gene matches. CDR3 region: CASRRDRTSQETQYF. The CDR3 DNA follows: TGTGCCAGCAGGAGGGACAGGACATCTCAAGAGACCCAGTACTTC.

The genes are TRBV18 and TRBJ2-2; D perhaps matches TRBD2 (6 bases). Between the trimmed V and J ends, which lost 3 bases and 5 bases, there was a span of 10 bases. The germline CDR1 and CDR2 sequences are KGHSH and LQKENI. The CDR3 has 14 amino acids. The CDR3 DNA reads TGTGCCAGCTCACCCGGGACTCCGACCGGGGAGCTGTTTTTT. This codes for CASSPGTPTGELFF.